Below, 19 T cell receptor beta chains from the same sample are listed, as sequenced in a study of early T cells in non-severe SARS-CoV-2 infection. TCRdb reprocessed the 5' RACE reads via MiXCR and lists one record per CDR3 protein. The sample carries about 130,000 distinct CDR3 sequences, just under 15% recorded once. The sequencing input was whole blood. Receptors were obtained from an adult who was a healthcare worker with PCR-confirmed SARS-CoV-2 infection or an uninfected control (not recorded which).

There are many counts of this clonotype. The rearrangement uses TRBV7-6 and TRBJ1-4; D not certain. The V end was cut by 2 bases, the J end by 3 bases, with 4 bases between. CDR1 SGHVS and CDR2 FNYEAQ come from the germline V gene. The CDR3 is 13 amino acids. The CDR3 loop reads CASSLWANEKLFF. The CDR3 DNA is TGTGCCAGCAGCTTATGGGCTAATGAAAAACTGTTTTTT.

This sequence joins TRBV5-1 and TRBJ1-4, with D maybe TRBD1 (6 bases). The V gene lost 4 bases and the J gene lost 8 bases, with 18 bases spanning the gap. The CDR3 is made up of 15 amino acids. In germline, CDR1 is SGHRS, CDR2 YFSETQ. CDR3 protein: CASSGGTPEGEKLFF. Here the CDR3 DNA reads TGCGCCAGCAGCGGCGGGACACCCGAAGGCGAAAAACTGTTTTTT.

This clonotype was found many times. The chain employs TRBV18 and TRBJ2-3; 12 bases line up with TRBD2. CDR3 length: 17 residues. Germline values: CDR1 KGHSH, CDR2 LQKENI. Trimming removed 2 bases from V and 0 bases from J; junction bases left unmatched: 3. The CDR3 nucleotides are TGTGCCAGCTCACCATGGACTAGCGGGGATAGCACAGATACGCAGTATTTT. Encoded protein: CASSPWTSGDSTDTQYF.

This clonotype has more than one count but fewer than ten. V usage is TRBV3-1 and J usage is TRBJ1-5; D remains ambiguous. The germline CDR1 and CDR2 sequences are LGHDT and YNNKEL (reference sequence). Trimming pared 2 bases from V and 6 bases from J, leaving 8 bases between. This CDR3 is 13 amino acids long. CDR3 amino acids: CASSQSRRQPQHF. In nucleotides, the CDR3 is TGTGCCAGCAGCCAAAGCCGACGTCAGCCCCAGCATTTT.

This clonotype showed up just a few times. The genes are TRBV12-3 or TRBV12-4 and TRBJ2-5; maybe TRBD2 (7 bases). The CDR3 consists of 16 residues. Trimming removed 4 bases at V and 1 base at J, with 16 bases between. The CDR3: CASSYGGPPLQETQYF. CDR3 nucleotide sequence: TGTGCCAGCAGTTACGGGGGGCCACCCCTCCAAGAGACCCAGTACTTC.

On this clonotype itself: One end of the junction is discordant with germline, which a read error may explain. As DNA, the CDR3 is TGCGCCAGCAGCTTGGAGGGCAGCTGGTCATTT. Amino acids: CASSLEGSWSF. This chain joins TRBV5-1 and TRBJ1-1; D not resolved. Germline V gene lookup returns CDR1 SGHRS and CDR2 YFSETQ. The CDR3 spans 11 residues.

CDR3 loop: CASSHSRGTETQYF. The CDR3 bases are TGTGCCAGCAGCCACTCCAGGGGCACAGAGACCCAGTACTTC. The rearrangement links TRBV7-9 to TRBJ2-5, with a possible D match to TRBD1 (6 bases). This CDR3 spans 14 amino acids. V lost 5 bases to trimming and J lost 4 bases, with 14 bases between them. Germline V CDR1 and CDR2: SEHNR, FQNEAQ (reference sequence).

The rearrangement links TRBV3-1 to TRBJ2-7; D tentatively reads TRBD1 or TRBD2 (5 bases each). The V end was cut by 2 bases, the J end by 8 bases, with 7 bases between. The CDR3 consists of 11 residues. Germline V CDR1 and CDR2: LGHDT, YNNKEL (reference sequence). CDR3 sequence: CASSQRDQQYF. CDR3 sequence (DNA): TGTGCCAGCAGCCAACGGGACCAGCAGTACTTC.

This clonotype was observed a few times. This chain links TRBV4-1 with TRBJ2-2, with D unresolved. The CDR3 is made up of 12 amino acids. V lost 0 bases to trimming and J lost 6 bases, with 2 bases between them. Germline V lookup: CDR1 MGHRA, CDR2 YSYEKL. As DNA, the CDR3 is TGCGCCAGCAGCCAAGAGGCCGGGGAGCTGTTTTTT. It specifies CASSQEAGELFF.

CDR3 sequence (DNA): TGCGCCAGCAGCCAAGCTCCGGTGAGCGAGCAGTACTTC. Amino acid sequence: CASSQAPVSEQYF. This chain uses TRBV4-1 with TRBJ2-7; D unclear. Trimming removed 1 base from V and 6 bases from J, with 10 bases in between. CDR1 is MGHRA and CDR2 is YSYEKL in the germline V gene. The CDR3 is 13 amino acids.

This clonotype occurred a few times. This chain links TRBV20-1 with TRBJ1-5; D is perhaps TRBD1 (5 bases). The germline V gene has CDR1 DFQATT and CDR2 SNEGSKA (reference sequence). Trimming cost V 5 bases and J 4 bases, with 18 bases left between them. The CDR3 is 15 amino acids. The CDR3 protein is CSAEPAGGGNQPQHF. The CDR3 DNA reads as TGCAGTGCTGAACCGGCCGGTGGGGGGAATCAGCCCCAGCATTTT.

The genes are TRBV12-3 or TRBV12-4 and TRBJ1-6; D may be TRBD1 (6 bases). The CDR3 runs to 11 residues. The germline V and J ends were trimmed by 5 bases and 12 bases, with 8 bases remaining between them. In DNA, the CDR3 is TGTGCCAGCAGTCTAGGGGGACCCCTCCACTTT. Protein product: CASSLGGPLHF.

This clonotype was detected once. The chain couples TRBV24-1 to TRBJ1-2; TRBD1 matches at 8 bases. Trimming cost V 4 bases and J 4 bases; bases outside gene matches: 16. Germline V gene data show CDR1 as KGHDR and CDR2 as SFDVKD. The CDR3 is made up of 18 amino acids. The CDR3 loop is CATSDLGQVELVTYGYTF. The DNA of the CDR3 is TGTGCCACCAGTGACCTGGGACAGGTGGAATTGGTGACCTATGGCTACACCTTC.

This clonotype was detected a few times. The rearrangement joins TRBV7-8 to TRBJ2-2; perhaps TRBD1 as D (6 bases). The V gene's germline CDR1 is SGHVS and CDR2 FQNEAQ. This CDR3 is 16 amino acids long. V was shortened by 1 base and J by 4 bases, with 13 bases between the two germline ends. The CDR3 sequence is CASSLVGQGSTGELFF. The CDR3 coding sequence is TGTGCCAGCAGCTTAGTCGGTCAGGGGAGCACCGGGGAGCTGTTTTTT.

Here the CDR3 DNA reads TGTGCCAGCAGCTTCACGGGGGACTACAATGAGCAGTTCTTC. This sequence encodes CASSFTGDYNEQFF. The chain joins TRBV11-2 to TRBJ2-1; a possible D gene is TRBD2 (6 bases). From germline, CDR1 is SGHAT and CDR2 FQNNGV. Trimming cost V 3 bases and J 3 bases, with 9 bases left between them. This CDR3 contains 14 residues. Filled out from reference TRBV11-2 and TRBJ2-1, the complete variable domain reads EAGVAQSPRYKIIEKRQSVAFWCNPISGHATLYWYQQILGQGPKLLIQFQNNGVVDDSQLPKDRFSAERLKGVDSTLKIQPAKLEDSAVYLCASSFTGDYNEQFFGPGTRLTVL.

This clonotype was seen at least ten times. CDR3 loop: CASSSGAQGHYGYTF. As DNA, the CDR3 is TGTGCCAGCAGTTCCGGGGCTCAGGGCCACTATGGCTACACCTTC. The V and J genes are TRBV27 and TRBJ1-2; the D gene is possibly TRBD1 (5 bases). The CDR3 has 15 amino acids. Trimming left V 4 bases short and J 3 bases short, with 15 bases between. Germline assignment: CDR1 MNHEY and CDR2 SMNVEV (reference sequence).

CDR3 in amino acids: CAISESLAGNTGELFF. Written as DNA, the CDR3 is TGTGCCATCAGTGAGTCACTAGCGGGGAACACCGGGGAGCTGTTTTTT. The chain carries TRBV10-3 and TRBJ2-2; 9 bases match TRBD2. The junction had 0 bases not matched to a gene; V was cut back by 0 bases and J by 1 base. The CDR3 has 16 residues. Per the germline V gene, CDR1 is ENHRY and CDR2 is SYGVKD.

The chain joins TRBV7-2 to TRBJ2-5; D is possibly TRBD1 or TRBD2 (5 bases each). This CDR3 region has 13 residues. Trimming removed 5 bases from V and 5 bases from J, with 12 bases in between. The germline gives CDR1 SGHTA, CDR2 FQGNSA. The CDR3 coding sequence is TGTGCCAGCAGCGGGGGTGGGGAGGAGACCCAGTACTTC. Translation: CASSGGGEETQYF.

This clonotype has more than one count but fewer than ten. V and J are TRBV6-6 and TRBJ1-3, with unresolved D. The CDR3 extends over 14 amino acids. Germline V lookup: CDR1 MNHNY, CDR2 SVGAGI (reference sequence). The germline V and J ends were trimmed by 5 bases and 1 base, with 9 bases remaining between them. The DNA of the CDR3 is TGTGCCAGCAGTCAGGACTCGTCTGGAAACACCATATATTTT. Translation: CASSQDSSGNTIYF.